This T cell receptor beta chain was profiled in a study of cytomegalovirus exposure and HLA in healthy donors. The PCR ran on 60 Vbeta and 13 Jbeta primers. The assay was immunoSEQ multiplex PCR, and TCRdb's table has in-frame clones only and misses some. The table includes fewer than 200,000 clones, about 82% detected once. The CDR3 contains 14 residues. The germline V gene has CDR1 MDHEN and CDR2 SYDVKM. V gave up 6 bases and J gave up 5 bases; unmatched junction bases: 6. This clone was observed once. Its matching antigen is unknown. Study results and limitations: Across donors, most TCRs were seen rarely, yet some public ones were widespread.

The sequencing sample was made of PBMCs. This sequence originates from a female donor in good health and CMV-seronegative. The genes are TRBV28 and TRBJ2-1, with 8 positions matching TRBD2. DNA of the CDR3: TGTGCCAGCAGGTCCTCACTAGCGGACAATGAGCAGTTCTTC. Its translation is CASRSSLADNEQFF.